This record concerns one T cell receptor beta chain sequence. 13 Jbeta primers and 60 Vbeta primers were used for the PCR. Sequenced by immunoSEQ multiplex PCR; TCRdb stores in-frame clones only, minus some. In the table there are tens of thousands of clones, about 75% of which are singletons. The data derive from a study of cytomegalovirus exposure and HLA in healthy donors. The CDR3 extends over 17 amino acids. Losses at the gene ends were 7 bases for V and 4 bases for J; bases not matched to a gene: 15. The germline V gene encodes CDR1 LNHDA and CDR2 SQIVND (reference sequence). The V gene is TRBV19, the J gene TRBJ1-2; TRBD1 aligns across 10 bases. Sequenced: PBMCs. This receptor was taken from a woman aged 35 to 49 in good health and CMV-seropositive. CDR3 loop: CASTKGGQGVSVYGYTF. CDR3 in DNA: TGTGCCAGTACCAAGGGAGGACAGGGGGTTTCTGTCTATGGCTACACCTTC.